A selection of T cell receptor beta chains follows, all from one sample in a study of cytomegalovirus exposure and HLA in healthy donors. Here immunoSEQ multiplex PCR was the method, and the copy in TCRdb shows in-frame clones only, minus some. The sample consists of 99,000 or so clones, 60% to 80% of them appearing once. The sample was PBMCs. These receptors originate from a man aged 55 to 70 in good health and CMV-seropositive. The CDR3 runs from the conserved cysteine through the conserved F or W.

v_gene	len	j_gene	CDR3aa
TRBV28	15	TRBJ2-1	CASSTGTVNDNEQFF
TRBV6-5	15	TRBJ2-2	CASSKTGVATGELFF
TRBV15	16	TRBJ1-6	CATRKPGSSYNSPLHF
TRBV6-5	14	TRBJ1-6	CASSEGSYNSPLHF
TRBV10-2	13	TRBJ2-5	CASRGGQQETQYF
TRBV7-2	13	TRBJ1-1	CASRGQWSTEAFF
TRBV15	15	TRBJ2-1	CATSRDSGGANEQFF
TRBV7-2	16	TRBJ2-7	CASSPGLASRAYEQYF
TRBV5-1	14	TRBJ2-1	CASSLGTVSNEQFF
TRBV19	14	TRBJ1-2	CASSIDFRKDGYTF
TRBV4-1	15	TRBJ1-2	CASSQEAGGNYGYTF
TRBV11-2	13	TRBJ2-5	CASSRRGQETQYF
TRBV27	16	TRBJ2-3	CASSRRQGAGTDTQYF
TRBV10-1	13	TRBJ2-4	CASSPGVQNIQYF
TRBV4-1	16	TRBJ2-2	CASSHNERGSTGELFF
TRBV18	12	TRBJ1-5	CASSHENQPQHF
TRBV7-9	13	TRBJ2-7	CASSLEDIYEQYF
TRBV11-3	13	TRBJ1-1	CASSLGPGTEAFF
TRBV6-5	15	TRBJ1-2	CASSPLTAAFYGYTF
TRBV5-4	14	TRBJ2-1	CASSLALGGNEQFF
TRBV7-9	15	TRBJ1-3	CASSRSGQGVGTIYF
TRBV7-2	17	TRBJ2-3	CASSLGLAGGPGDTQYF
TRBV5-8	15	TRBJ1-1	CASSFRRFGGTEAFF
TRBV29-1	11	TRBJ1-3	CSVGEVNTIYF
TRBV7-3	17	TRBJ2-1	CASALGGAGSSYNEQFF
TRBV5-1	15	TRBJ1-1	CASSLDKGPREEAFF
TRBV9	16	TRBJ1-3	CASSPLGTVSGNTIYF
TRBV19	12	TRBJ2-3	CASSSGLFTQYF
TRBV7-9	15	TRBJ2-7	CASSLGTSGGYEQYF
TRBV6-5	16	TRBJ2-7	CASSYSRLAGSYEQYF
TRBV19	12	TRBJ1-2	CASSEGDYGYTF
TRBV7-9	13	TRBJ1-5	CASSPQGDQPQHF
TRBV29-1	12	TRBJ1-2	CSGEVPPYGYTF
TRBV27	14	TRBJ2-3	CASSGQGLWDTQYF
TRBV6-1	14	TRBJ1-1	CASSEYRGRTEAFF
TRBV28	15	TRBJ1-6	CASSSPGTGNSPLHF
TRBV7-2	15	TRBJ1-5	CASSLGQSSNQPQHF
TRBV10-2	13	TRBJ1-5	CASRIQENQPQHF
TRBV9	16	TRBJ2-1	CASSLSGVGYYNEQFF
TRBV5-1	16	TRBJ1-2	CASSLGHRQGPVGYTF
TRBV20-1	11	TRBJ2-7	CSGQGIYEQYF